Sequencing of this T cell receptor (beta chain) was carried out in a study of shared clonotypes between healthy human individuals. This clone was recorded once. Assay: immunoSEQ multiplex PCR; the TCRdb copy retains only in-frame clones and omits some. There are about a million clones in the sample; 77% occur only once, and roughly 0.9% lies in the top ten. Germline V gene lookup returns CDR1 SGHRS and CDR2 YFSETQ. V was clipped by 5 bases and J by 6 bases, with 18 bases between them. The CDR3 length is 14 residues. Input material: memory CD4+ T cells from PBMCs. The subset denotes: CD45RA-negative fraction. This TCR was recovered from a man aged 18-30 years in good health. Some clones in this sample may be carry-over from other donors' samples. The chain couples TRBV5-1 to TRBJ2-7; no definite D call. DNA for the CDR3: TGCGCCAGCAGTGGGGTGTTTGGATTAAGCGAGCAGTACTTC. Amino acids: CASSGVFGLSEQYF. The variable domain in full, completed from reference TRBV5-1 and TRBJ2-7, reads KAGVTQTPRYLIKTRGQQVTLSCSPISGHRSVSWYQQTPGQGLQFLFEYFSETQRNKGNFPGRFSGRQFSNSRSEMNVSTLELGDSALYLCASSGVFGLSEQYFGPGTRLTVT.